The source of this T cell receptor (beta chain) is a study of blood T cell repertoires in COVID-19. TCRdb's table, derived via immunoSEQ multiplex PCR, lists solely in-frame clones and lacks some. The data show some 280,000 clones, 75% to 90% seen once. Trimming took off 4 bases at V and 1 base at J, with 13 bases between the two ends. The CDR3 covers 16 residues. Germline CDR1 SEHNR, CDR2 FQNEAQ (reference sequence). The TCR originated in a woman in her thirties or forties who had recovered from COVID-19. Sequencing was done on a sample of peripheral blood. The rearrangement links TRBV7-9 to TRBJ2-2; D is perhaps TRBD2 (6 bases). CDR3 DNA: TGTGCCAGCAGCTCCGTCGGACTACAGAACACCGGGGAGCTGTTTTTT. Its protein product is CASSSVGLQNTGELFF.